These 5 T cell receptor beta chains were all obtained from the same sample, sequenced in a study of siplizumab effects on memory and regulatory T cells. Profiled with immunoSEQ multiplex PCR; TCRdb holds only in-frame clones, not every one. The sample comprises approximately 110,000 clones, 92% of which are singletons, and 0.75% rests with the top ten. The sequenced material came from Tregs sorted from blood. All receptors derive from a human donor in good health.

This rearrangement joins TRBV19 to TRBJ1-2; D ambiguous. This CDR3 spans 15 amino acids. V was trimmed by 3 bases and J by 2 bases, leaving 13 bases between them. Germline CDR1 is LNHDA and CDR2 is SQIVND (reference sequence). The CDR3 DNA reads TGTGCCAGTAGTATCCATACAGAGATCAACTATGGCTACACCTTC. This encodes CASSIHTEINYGYTF.

The chain links TRBV5-1 to TRBJ1-6; D is unresolved. V lost 2 bases and J lost 0, with 9 bases in between. Germline V gives CDR1 SGHRS, CDR2 YFSETQ. The CDR3 extends over 16 amino acids. The CDR3 DNA reads as TGCGCCAGCAGCTTCAGGACCTCCTCCTATAATTCACCCCTCCACTTT. Amino acids: CASSFRTSSYNSPLHF.

This chain uses TRBV10-3 with TRBJ1-2; 10 bases map to TRBD1. The germline CDR1 and CDR2 sequences are ENHRY and SYGVKD. The CDR3 runs 14 residues. The trim removed 5 bases at V and 8 bases at J, leaving 8 bases unmatched. The CDR3 nucleotides are TGTGCCATCAGTTCCGGACAGGGGGTCGGAGGCTACACCTTC. Protein sequence: CAISSGQGVGGYTF.

This clone occurred a few times. J is TRBJ1-6 and V is TRBV4-2, with D tentatively TRBD1 (5 bases). Trimming shortened V by 1 base and J by 10 bases, and 17 bases separated the two germline ends. CDR1 and CDR2 from the germline V gene are LGHNA and YNFKEQ. This CDR3 is 16 amino acids long. The CDR3 loop reads CASSQVSGTTESPLHF. CDR3 DNA sequence: TGTGCCAGCAGCCAAGTGTCGGGGACCACGGAGTCACCCCTCCACTTT.

The chain is built from TRBV19 and TRBJ2-5; no firm D call. CDR1 and CDR2 (germline): LNHDA, SQIVND (reference sequence). With 5 bases removed from V and 8 bases from J, the gap between germline ends came to 6 bases. The CDR3 length is 10 residues. The CDR3, as DNA: TGTGCCAGTAGTGACGAAACCCAGTACTTC. It encodes CASSDETQYF.